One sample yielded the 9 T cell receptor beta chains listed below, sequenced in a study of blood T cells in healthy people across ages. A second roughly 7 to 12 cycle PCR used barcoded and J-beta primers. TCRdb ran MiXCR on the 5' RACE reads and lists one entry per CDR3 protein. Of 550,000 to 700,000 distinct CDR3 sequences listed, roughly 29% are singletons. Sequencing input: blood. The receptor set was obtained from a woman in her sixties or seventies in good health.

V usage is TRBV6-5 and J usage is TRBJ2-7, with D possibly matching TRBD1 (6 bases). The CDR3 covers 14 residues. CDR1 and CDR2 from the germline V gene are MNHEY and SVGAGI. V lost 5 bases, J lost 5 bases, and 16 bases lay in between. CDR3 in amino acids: CASSPPGHGDEQYF. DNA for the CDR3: TGTGCCAGCAGTCCTCCGGGACATGGGGACGAGCAGTACTTC.

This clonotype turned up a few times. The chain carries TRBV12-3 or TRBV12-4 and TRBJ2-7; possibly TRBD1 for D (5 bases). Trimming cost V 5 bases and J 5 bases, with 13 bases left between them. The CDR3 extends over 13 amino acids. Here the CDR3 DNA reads TGTGCCAGCAGTCCTACAGGAATCCACGAGCAGTACTTC. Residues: CASSPTGIHEQYF.

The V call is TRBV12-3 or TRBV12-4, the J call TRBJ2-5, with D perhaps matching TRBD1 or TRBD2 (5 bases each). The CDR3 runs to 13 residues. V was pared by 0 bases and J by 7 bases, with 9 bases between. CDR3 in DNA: TGTGCCAGCAGTTTAGCCGACGGGACGACCCAGTACTTC. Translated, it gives CASSLADGTTQYF.

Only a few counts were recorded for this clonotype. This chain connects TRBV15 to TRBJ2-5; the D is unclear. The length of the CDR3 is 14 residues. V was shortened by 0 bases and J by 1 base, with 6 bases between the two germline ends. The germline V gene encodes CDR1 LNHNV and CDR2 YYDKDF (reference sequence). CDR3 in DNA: TGTGCCACCAGCAGAGATAGGGTCCAAGAGACCCAGTACTTC. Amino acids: CATSRDRVQETQYF.

The DNA of the CDR3 is TGTGCCAGCGGAGGGGGAGAGAAGGCCCAGCATTTT. Protein product: CASGGGEKAQHF. This chain links TRBV7-2 with TRBJ1-5, with a tentative D call TRBD1 (6 bases). Germline V lookup: CDR1 SGHTA, CDR2 FQGNSA. The length of the CDR3 is 12 residues. Trimming shortened V by 8 bases and J by 11 bases, and 16 bases separated the two germline ends.

CDR3 region: CAISERADITDTQYF. CDR3 nucleotides: TGTGCCATCAGTGAGCGGGCGGACATCACAGATACGCAGTATTTT. V gene TRBV10-3 combines with J gene TRBJ2-3, with D perhaps matching TRBD1 (5 bases). CDR1 and CDR2 from the germline V gene are ENHRY and SYGVKD. This CDR3 spans 15 amino acids. The ends were cut back, 2 bases at V and 2 bases at J, with 11 bases in the middle.

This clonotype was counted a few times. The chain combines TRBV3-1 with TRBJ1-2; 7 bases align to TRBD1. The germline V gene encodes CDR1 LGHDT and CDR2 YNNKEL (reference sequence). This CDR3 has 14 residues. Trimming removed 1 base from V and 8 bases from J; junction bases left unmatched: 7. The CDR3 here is CASSQATGSLGYTF. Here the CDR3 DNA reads TGTGCCAGCAGCCAAGCGACAGGGTCTCTAGGCTACACCTTC.

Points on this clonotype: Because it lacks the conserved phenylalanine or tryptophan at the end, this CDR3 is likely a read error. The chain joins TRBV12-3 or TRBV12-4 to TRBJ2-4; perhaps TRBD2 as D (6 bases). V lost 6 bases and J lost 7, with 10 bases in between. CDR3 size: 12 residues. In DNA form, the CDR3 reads TGTGCCAGCAGCCCTACTAGCAACATTCAGTACTAC. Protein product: CASSPTSNIQYY.

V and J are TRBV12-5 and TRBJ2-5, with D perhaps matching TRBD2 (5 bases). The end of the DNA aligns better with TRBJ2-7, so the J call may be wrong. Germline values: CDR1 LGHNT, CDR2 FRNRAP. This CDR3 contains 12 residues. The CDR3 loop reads CASGERGYEQYF. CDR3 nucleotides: TGTGCTAGTGGTGAACGGGGCTACGAGCAGTACTTC.